This TCR beta chain was documented in a study of shared clonotypes between healthy human individuals. The CDR3 is 16 amino acids. Trimming shortened V by 3 bases and J by 0 bases, and 12 bases separated the two germline ends. Clones were sequenced by immunoSEQ multiplex PCR, and TCRdb holds only the in-frame ones, with some missing. The table has over a million clones, 65% to 75% seen once. The V gene is TRBV23-1, the J gene TRBJ2-1, with a tentative D call TRBD2 (6 bases). TRBV23-1 belongs to the ORF category, with a function that is uncertain. The sample consisted of memory CD4+ T cells sorted from blood. Subset reported: CD45RA-negative fraction. This TCR was recovered from a man younger than 35 in good health. The CDR3 sequence is CASSHARESSYNEQFF. Here the CDR3 DNA reads TGCGCCAGCAGTCATGCTCGGGAGAGCTCCTACAATGAGCAGTTCTTC.